This TCR beta chain was profiled in a study of graft-versus-host responses after intestinal transplantation. Turning to the study itself: Each recipient received anti-thymocyte globulin induction, then tacrolimus and steroids for approximately three years.

In regard to this clone: Its antigen remains unknown.

Measured with immunoSEQ multiplex PCR; TCRdb has only the in-frame clones, and not every one. The table records fewer than 55,000 clones, approximately 96% of them present only once. Findings and limits, study-wide: Circulating GvH clones peaking coincided with falling HvG clones soon after transplant. Elevated graft-versus-host to host-versus-graft clonal ratios in allografts were recorded for patients with graft-donor T cell macrochimerism.

With V trimmed by 3 bases and J by 2 bases, 5 bases remained unmatched. The CDR3 contains 15 residues. Germline V gene sequence: CDR1 SNHLY, CDR2 FYNNEI. The sample in question was unstimulated CD8+ T cells sorted from spleen or lymph node cells, obtained before transplant. The gene calls are TRBV2 and TRBJ2-3, with TRBD1 identical over 7 bases. The receptor was isolated from a human donor who was the organ donor for an intestinal transplant. The CDR3 loop is CASSEGQKITDTQYF. CDR3 in DNA: TGTGCCAGCAGTGAGGGACAGAAAATCACAGATACGCAGTATTTT.